This record looks at one TCR beta chain sequence and its context. The antigen remains undetermined. Since a much larger clone is just one base distant, this may be a read error. The source of the sample is a study of metastatic and nonmetastatic thyroid tumors. Study-wide findings and caveats: Reported TCR beta diversity, measured in blood and tumor, was significantly higher for malignant thyroid tumors than for benign nodules.

TCRdb re-called the PCR reads with MiXCR. The data contain roughly 48,000 clones, over 15% of them singletons. No patient received treatment before thyroid surgery. Germline V gene data show CDR1 as WSHSY and CDR2 as SAAADI. This CDR3 spans 16 amino acids. The TCR comes from a female donor with papillary thyroid cancer or a benign thyroid nodule (not recorded which). Some clones in this sample may be carry-over from other donors' samples. The rearrangement links TRBV10-2 to TRBJ2-7, with 9 bases lining up with TRBD1. The sequenced material came from blood. For the CDR3, the DNA is TGCGCCGGCAGTCAACAGGGGGCAGGACTAGCCTACGAGCAGTACTTC. This gives the protein CAGSQQGAGLAYEQYF.